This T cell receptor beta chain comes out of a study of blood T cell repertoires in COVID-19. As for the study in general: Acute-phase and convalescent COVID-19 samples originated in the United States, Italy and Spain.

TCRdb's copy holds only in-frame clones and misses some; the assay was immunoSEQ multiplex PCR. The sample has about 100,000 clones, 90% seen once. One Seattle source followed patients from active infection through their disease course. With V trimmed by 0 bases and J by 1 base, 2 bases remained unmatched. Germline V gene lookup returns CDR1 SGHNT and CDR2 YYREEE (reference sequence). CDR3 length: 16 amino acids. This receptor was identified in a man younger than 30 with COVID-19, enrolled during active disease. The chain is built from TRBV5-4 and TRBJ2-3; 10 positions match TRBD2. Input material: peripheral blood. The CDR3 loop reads CASSLEGTSGTDTQYF. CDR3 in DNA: TGTGCCAGCAGCTTGGAAGGGACTAGCGGCACAGATACGCAGTATTTT.